These T cell receptor beta chains were read from a single sample in a study of response to subunit inactivated influenza vaccine. Using its own MiXCR run on the RT-PCR reads, TCRdb lists one record per CDR3 protein. In the table there are about 240,000 distinct CDR3 sequences, 12% of which are singletons. This material consisted of non-naive T cells sorted from PBMCs, taken 14 to 15 days before vaccination. These receptors were obtained from a man aged 45-65 years who received an inactivated influenza vaccine. The CDR3 runs from the conserved cysteine through the conserved F or W. The order of the fields is D gene, J gene, CDR3 length, V gene, clone size, CDR3 protein, CDR3 DNA. A D gene is named only where the DNA matches it firmly. Rows may omit the clone size; those that give it use once, few, many or a size class.

>NA|TRBJ2-5|15|TRBV12-3/TRBV12-4|many
CASSLLTGRQETQYF
TGTGCCAGCAGTCTCTTGACAGGGAGGCAAGAGACCCAGTACTTC
>TRBD2|TRBJ2-5|21|TRBV7-6|NA
CASSLGLYHGTSGRRGETQYF
TGTGCCAGCAGCTTAGGCCTATACCACGGGACTAGCGGGAGGCGCGGAGAGACCCAGTACTTC
>NA|TRBJ2-6|17|TRBV3-1|few
CASSPLFRTSGANVLTF
TGTGCCAGCAGCCCACTCTTCAGGACCTCTGGGGCCAACGTCCTGACTTTC
>NA|TRBJ2-3|15|TRBV7-8|NA
CASSQRPGSTDTQYF
TGTGCCAGCAGCCAACGTCCAGGTAGCACAGATACGCAGTATTTT
>NA|TRBJ1-4|16|TRBV5-5|few
CASSLLQGRSNEKLFF
TGTGCCAGCAGCTTACTACAGGGCAGGTCTAATGAAAAACTGTTTTTT
>TRBD2|TRBJ2-7|15|TRBV30|NA
CAWSPTGRAFYEQYF
TGTGCCTGGAGTCCAACCGGGAGGGCCTTCTACGAGCAGTACTTC
>TRBD2|TRBJ2-3|15|TRBV7-9|NA
CASSSSGPSTDTQYF
TGTGCCAGCAGCTCTAGCGGACCTAGCACAGATACGCAGTATTTT
>TRBD1|TRBJ2-1|14|TRBV20-1|NA
CSARDPDRVSEQFF
TGCAGTGCTAGAGACCCTGACAGGGTGAGTGAGCAGTTCTTC
>TRBD1|TRBJ1-2|14|TRBV28|few
CASRNDDRVYGYTF
TGTGCCAGCAGGAACGACGACAGGGTCTATGGCTACACCTTC
>NA|TRBJ2-5|11|TRBV6-2/TRBV6-3|few
CASSYGKTQYF
TGTGCCAGCAGTTACGGAAAGACCCAGTACTTC
>TRBD1|TRBJ2-7|15|TRBV18|many
CASSPGQALRNEQYF
TGTGCCAGCTCACCCGGACAGGCCCTTAGGAACGAGCAGTACTTC
>NA|TRBJ1-1|14|TRBV7-2|many
CASSPRLLNTEAFF
TGTGCCAGCAGCCCCCGACTTCTGAACACTGAAGCTTTCTTT
>NA|TRBJ1-1|11|TRBV29-1|many
CSVGTRTEAFF
TGCAGCGTTGGGACTCGGACTGAAGCTTTCTTT
>TRBD2|TRBJ2-3|16|TRBV5-1|NA
CASSLEVAGETDTQYF
TGCGCCAGCAGCTTGGAGGTAGCGGGAGAGACAGATACGCAGTATTTT